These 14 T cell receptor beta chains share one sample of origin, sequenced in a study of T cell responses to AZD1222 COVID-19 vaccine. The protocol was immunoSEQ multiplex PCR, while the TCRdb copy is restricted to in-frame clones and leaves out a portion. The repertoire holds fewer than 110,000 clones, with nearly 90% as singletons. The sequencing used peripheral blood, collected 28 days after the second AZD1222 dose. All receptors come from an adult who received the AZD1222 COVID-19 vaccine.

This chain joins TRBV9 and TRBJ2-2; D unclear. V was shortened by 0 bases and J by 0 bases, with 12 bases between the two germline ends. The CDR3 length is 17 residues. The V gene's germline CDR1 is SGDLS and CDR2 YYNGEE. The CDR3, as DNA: TGTGCCAGCAGCGTAGAAGGCAGCCGCGCGAACACCGGGGAGCTGTTTTTT. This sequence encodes CASSVEGSRANTGELFF. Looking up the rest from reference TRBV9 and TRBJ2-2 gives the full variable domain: DSGVTQTPKHLITATGQRVTLRCSPRSGDLSVYWYQQSLDQGLQFLIQYYNGEERAKGNILERFSAQQFPDLHSELNLSSLELGDSALYFCASSVEGSRANTGELFFGEGSRLTVL.

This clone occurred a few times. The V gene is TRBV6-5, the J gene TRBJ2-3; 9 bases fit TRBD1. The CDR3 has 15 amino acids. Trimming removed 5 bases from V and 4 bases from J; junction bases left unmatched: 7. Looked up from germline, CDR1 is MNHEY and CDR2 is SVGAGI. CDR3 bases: TGTGCCAGCAGTCCAACAGGGGGCGAGGCAGATACGCAGTATTTT. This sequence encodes CASSPTGGEADTQYF.

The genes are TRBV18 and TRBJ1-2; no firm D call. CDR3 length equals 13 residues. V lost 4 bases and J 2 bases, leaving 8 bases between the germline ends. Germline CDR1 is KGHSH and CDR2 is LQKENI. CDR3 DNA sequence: TGTGCCAGCTCACAGGGATCGAACTATGGCTACACCTTC. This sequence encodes CASSQGSNYGYTF.

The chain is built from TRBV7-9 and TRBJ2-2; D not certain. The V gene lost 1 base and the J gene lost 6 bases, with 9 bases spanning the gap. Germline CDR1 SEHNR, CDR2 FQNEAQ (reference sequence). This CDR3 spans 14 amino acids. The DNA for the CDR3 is TGTGCCAGCAGCTTAGACCGGACCCCCGGGGAGCTGTTTTTT. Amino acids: CASSLDRTPGELFF.

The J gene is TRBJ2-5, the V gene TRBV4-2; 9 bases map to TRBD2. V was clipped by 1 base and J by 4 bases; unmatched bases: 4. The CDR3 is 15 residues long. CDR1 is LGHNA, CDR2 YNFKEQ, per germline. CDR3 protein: CASSQGGSGGETQYF. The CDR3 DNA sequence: TGTGCCAGCAGCCAAGGTGGTAGCGGGGGAGAGACCCAGTACTTC.

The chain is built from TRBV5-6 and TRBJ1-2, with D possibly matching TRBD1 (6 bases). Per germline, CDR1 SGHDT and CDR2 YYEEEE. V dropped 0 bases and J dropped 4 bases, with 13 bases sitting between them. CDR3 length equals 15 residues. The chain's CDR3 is CASSLEPGVPYGYTF. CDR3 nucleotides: TGTGCCAGCAGCTTGGAACCAGGGGTCCCCTATGGCTACACCTTC.

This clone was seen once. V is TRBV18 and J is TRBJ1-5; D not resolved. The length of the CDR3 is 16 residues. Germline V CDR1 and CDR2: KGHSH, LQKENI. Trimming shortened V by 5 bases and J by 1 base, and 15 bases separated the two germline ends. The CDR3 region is CASSETAGPSNQPQHF. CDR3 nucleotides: TGTGCCAGCTCAGAAACGGCCGGCCCAAGCAATCAGCCCCAGCATTTT.

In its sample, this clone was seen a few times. CDR3 region: CASSLWVGQGETQYF. Here the CDR3 DNA reads TGTGCCAGCAGCTTGTGGGTAGGACAGGGTGAGACCCAGTACTTC. J is TRBJ2-5 and V is TRBV5-4; 8 positions match TRBD1. The germline CDR1 and CDR2 sequences are SGHNT and YYREEE (reference sequence). Trimming cost V 1 base and J 5 bases; bases outside gene matches: 7. CDR3 length: 15 amino acids.

In DNA form, the CDR3 reads TGTGCCAGCAGCCGGAGTACAGTCTCTAATGAAAAACTGTTTTTT. This codes for CASSRSTVSNEKLFF. The chain couples TRBV7-6 to TRBJ1-4; no reliable D call. This CDR3 has 15 residues. V was trimmed by 5 bases and J by 3 bases, leaving 13 bases between them. Germline values: CDR1 SGHVS, CDR2 FNYEAQ.

The DNA for the CDR3 is TGTGCCAGCAGCCCCGGGGCAGGGGTAAATCAGCCCCAGCATTTT. Translated: CASSPGAGVNQPQHF. The rearrangement links TRBV9 to TRBJ1-5; a weak D match, TRBD1 (6 bases). Germline values: CDR1 SGDLS, CDR2 YYNGEE. Trimming left V 4 bases short and J 4 bases short, with 15 bases between. The CDR3 has 15 amino acids.

Here the CDR3 reads CASSFTQGSYEQYF. CDR3 DNA sequence: TGCGCCAGCAGCTTCACCCAGGGGTCCTACGAGCAGTACTTC. V and J are TRBV5-1 and TRBJ2-7; TRBD1 might be the D (6 bases). The CDR3 has 14 residues. Germline-derived CDR1 and CDR2 are SGHRS and YFSETQ. The V gene lost 2 bases and the J gene lost 1 base, with 10 bases spanning the gap.

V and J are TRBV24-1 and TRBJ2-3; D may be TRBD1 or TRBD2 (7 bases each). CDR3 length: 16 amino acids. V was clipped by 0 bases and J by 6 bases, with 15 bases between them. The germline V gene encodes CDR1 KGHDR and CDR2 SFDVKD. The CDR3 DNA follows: TGTGCCACCAGTGATTTGTACAGGGGAGGGTCGGATACGCAGTATTTT. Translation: CATSDLYRGGSDTQYF.

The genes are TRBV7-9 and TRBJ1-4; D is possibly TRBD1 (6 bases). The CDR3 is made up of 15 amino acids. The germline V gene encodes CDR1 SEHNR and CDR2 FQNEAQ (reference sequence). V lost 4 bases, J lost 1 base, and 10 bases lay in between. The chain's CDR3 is CASSSEGQTNEKLFF. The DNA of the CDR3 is TGTGCCAGCAGCTCCGAGGGACAAACTAATGAAAAACTGTTTTTT.

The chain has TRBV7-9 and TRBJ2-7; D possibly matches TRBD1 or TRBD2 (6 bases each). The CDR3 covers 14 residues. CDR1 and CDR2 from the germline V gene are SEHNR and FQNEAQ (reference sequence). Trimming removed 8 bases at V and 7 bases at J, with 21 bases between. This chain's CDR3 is CASGGDKSPREQYF. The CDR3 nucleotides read TGTGCCAGCGGAGGGGACAAGTCTCCGCGGGAGCAGTACTTC.